One and the same sample provided the 26 T cell receptor beta chains below, sequenced in a study of long-term antiretroviral therapy in people with HIV. A v3.0 immunoSEQ assay was performed at survey level. Clones were read by immunoSEQ multiplex PCR, and TCRdb kept only the in-frame ones, dropping some. The table includes tens of thousands of clones, around four fifths detected once. The specimen comprised unsorted PBMCs, sampled nearly 2.9 years after starting antiretroviral therapy. The receptors derive from a man younger than 40 with HIV.

The chain recombines TRBV19 with TRBJ1-2, with D maybe TRBD1 (6 bases). The length of the CDR3 is 17 residues. The germline gives CDR1 LNHDA, CDR2 SQIVND (reference sequence). V shed 4 bases and J shed 0 bases, with 18 bases lying between them. For the CDR3, the DNA is TGTGCCAGTAGTACCACCCCAGCGGGACATCCTAACTATGGCTACACCTTC. This sequence encodes CASSTTPAGHPNYGYTF.

The chain links TRBV19 to TRBJ2-1, with 15 nucleotides matching TRBD2. Losses at the gene ends were 6 bases for V and 9 bases for J; bases not matched to a gene: 6. Germline CDR1 and CDR2: LNHDA and SQIVND (reference sequence). The CDR3 covers 15 residues. CDR3 nucleotides: TGTGCCAGTAGCGGGGGACTAGCGGGAGGAGGTGAGCAGTTCTTC. Translated, it gives CASSGGLAGGGEQFF. The entire variable domain, with the rest obtained from reference TRBV19 and TRBJ2-1, is as follows: DGGITQSPKYLFRKEGQNVTLSCEQNLNHDAMYWYRQDPGQGLRLIYYSQIVNDFQKGDIAEGYSVSREKKESFPLTVTSAQKNPTAFYLCASSGGLAGGGEQFFGPGTRLTVL.

There are a few counts of this clone. This chain uses TRBV9 with TRBJ2-2; the D is unclear. CDR1 is SGDLS, CDR2 YYNGEE, per germline. CDR3 size: 15 residues. Trimming removed 0 bases from V and 0 bases from J, with 6 bases in between. The CDR3 is CASSVGRSNTGELFF. As DNA, the CDR3 is TGTGCCAGCAGCGTAGGTCGCTCGAACACCGGGGAGCTGTTTTTT.

The chain employs TRBV7-9 and TRBJ2-3; 8 nucleotides line up with TRBD1. CDR1 SEHNR and CDR2 FQNEAQ come from the germline V gene (reference sequence). CDR3 length: 14 residues. V lost 1 base to trimming and J lost 8 bases; unmatched junction nucleotides: 5. The DNA for the CDR3 is TGTGCCAGCAGCTTAGAGGACAGGGACCGTACGCAGTATTTT. Its protein is CASSLEDRDRTQYF.

This sequence joins TRBV12-5 and TRBJ2-3; the match to TRBD2 covers 7 bases. Trimming at V came to 7 bases and at J to 2 bases, leaving 6 bases not matched to a gene. The germline CDR1 and CDR2 sequences are LGHNT and FRNRAP. The CDR3 is made up of 14 amino acids. Written as DNA, the CDR3 is TGTGCTAGTGAGCCCCTAGCGGTCACAGATACGCAGTATTTT. It specifies CASEPLAVTDTQYF.

The DNA for the CDR3 is TGTGCCAGCAGTACCAACCGGGACACGAACACCGGGGAGCTGTTTTTT. Its protein product is CASSTNRDTNTGELFF. The V and J genes are TRBV11-3 and TRBJ2-2, with D maybe TRBD1 (6 bases). V was pared by 6 bases and J by 0 bases, with 14 bases between. This CDR3 has 16 amino acids. Germline V lookup: CDR1 SGHNT, CDR2 YENEEA.

This sequence joins TRBV9 and TRBJ2-5, with no clear D. This CDR3 spans 14 amino acids. V was shortened by 0 bases and J by 0 bases, with 6 bases between the two germline ends. Germline V gene sequence: CDR1 SGDLS, CDR2 YYNGEE. CDR3 loop: CASSVAQYQETQYF. Written as DNA, the CDR3 is TGTGCCAGCAGCGTAGCACAGTACCAAGAGACCCAGTACTTC.

The V gene is TRBV28, the J gene TRBJ1-5, with a tentative D call TRBD1 (5 bases). The CDR3 contains 15 residues. The germline V gene encodes CDR1 MDHEN and CDR2 SYDVKM. Trimming pared 6 bases from V and 6 bases from J, leaving 18 bases between. The CDR3: CASRFRVELGQPQHF. The CDR3 DNA reads TGTGCCAGCAGGTTCAGGGTAGAACTCGGTCAGCCCCAGCATTTT.

This clone was picked up one time. The chain employs TRBV4-3 and TRBJ2-3; no reliable D call. V lost 2 bases and J lost 2, with 8 bases in between. The CDR3 is made up of 14 amino acids. Germline V CDR1 and CDR2: LGHNA, YSLEER. CDR3 sequence: CASSQYGVTDTQYF. The DNA of the CDR3 is TGCGCCAGCAGCCAATATGGCGTCACAGATACGCAGTATTTT.

The genes are TRBV19 and TRBJ1-2; 7 nucleotides agree with TRBD1. The CDR3 contains 17 residues. Germline lookup yields CDR1 LNHDA and CDR2 SQIVND (reference sequence). The J segment lost 3 bases and the V segment lost 7 bases, leaving 17 bases of the junction unmatched. CDR3 in amino acids: CASNRFGTGTEHYGYTF. The CDR3, as DNA: TGTGCCAGTAATCGTTTCGGGACCGGGACAGAACACTATGGCTACACCTTC.

The chain carries TRBV7-8 and TRBJ1-3; a possible D gene is TRBD1 (5 bases). V lost 7 bases and J lost 0, with 10 bases in between. The CDR3 totals 14 residues. The V gene's germline CDR1 is SGHVS and CDR2 FQNEAQ. The CDR3 spells CASTAGTSGNTIYF. The CDR3 DNA is TGTGCCAGCACGGCAGGGACCTCTGGAAACACCATATATTTT.

The rearrangement joins TRBV27 to TRBJ1-5, with D possibly TRBD1 on 6 matching bases. V gave up 4 bases and J gave up 4 bases, with 8 bases separating them. This CDR3 has 13 amino acids. Germline-derived CDR1 and CDR2 are MNHEY and SMNVEV (reference sequence). The CDR3 sequence is CASSWTDNQPQHF. The CDR3 DNA is TGTGCCAGCAGTTGGACAGATAATCAGCCCCAGCATTTT.

J is TRBJ2-7 and V is TRBV29-1; 12 bases match TRBD2. The germline V gene encodes CDR1 SQVTM and CDR2 ANQGSEA. The length of the CDR3 is 14 residues. The J segment lost 6 bases and the V segment lost 4 bases, leaving 7 bases of the junction unmatched. In DNA form, the CDR3 reads TGCAGCGTTGGACTAGCGGGAGTTTTGGGCGAGCAGTACTTC. It yields the protein CSVGLAGVLGEQYF.

The chain is built from TRBV27 and TRBJ2-6, with 8 bases matching TRBD1. Trimming took 6 bases from V and 0 from J; bases not matched to a gene: 13. Per the germline V gene, CDR1 is MNHEY and CDR2 is SMNVEV (reference sequence). The length of the CDR3 is 19 residues. Here the CDR3 reads CASSPPGTGAASGANVLTF. Here the CDR3 DNA reads TGTGCCAGCAGCCCACCCGGGACAGGTGCTGCCTCTGGGGCCAACGTCCTGACTTTC.

The chain links TRBV6-6 to TRBJ2-3; the D is unclear. The CDR3 runs to 14 residues. Per germline, CDR1 MNHNY and CDR2 SVGAGI (reference sequence). The ends were cut back, 2 bases at V and 4 bases at J, with 10 bases in the middle. The DNA of the CDR3 is TGTGCCAGCAGTTACCCGAGCGAGGCAGATACGCAGTATTTT. This gives the protein CASSYPSEADTQYF.

This clone was found once. This sequence joins TRBV4-2 and TRBJ2-7, with 8 bases aligning to TRBD2. Germline assignment: CDR1 LGHNA and CDR2 YNFKEQ. The CDR3 has 21 amino acids. Germline trimming cut 0 bases from V and 3 bases from J; bases unmatched to any gene: 22. The CDR3 reads CASSQDSAGGRKVYGDYEQYF. The CDR3 nucleotides are TGTGCCAGCAGCCAAGACAGCGCGGGGGGCAGAAAGGTCTACGGGGACTACGAGCAGTACTTC.

The gene calls are TRBV9 and TRBJ2-2; 10 bases agree with TRBD1. Germline V lookup: CDR1 SGDLS, CDR2 YYNGEE. The CDR3 is 16 amino acids. Germline trimming cut 4 bases from V and 3 bases from J; bases unmatched to any gene: 6. This CDR3 is CASSPPGTGDTGELFF. The CDR3 DNA is TGTGCCAGCAGCCCTCCCGGGACAGGGGACACCGGGGAGCTGTTTTTT. The variable domain in full, with the rest retrieved from reference TRBV9 and TRBJ2-2, is DSGVTQTPKHLITATGQRVTLRCSPRSGDLSVYWYQQSLDQGLQFLIQYYNGEERAKGNILERFSAQQFPDLHSELNLSSLELGDSALYFCASSPPGTGDTGELFFGEGSRLTVL.

This rearrangement joins TRBV7-2 to TRBJ2-1, with 11 bases lining up with TRBD2. The J segment lost 4 bases and the V segment lost 5 bases, leaving 4 bases of the junction unmatched. Germline CDR1 is SGHTA and CDR2 is FQGNSA. This CDR3 comprises 15 residues. The CDR3 region has the DNA TGTGCCAGCAGCCCCGGGACTAGCGGTTACAATGAGCAGTTCTTC. Its translation: CASSPGTSGYNEQFF.

The chain employs TRBV6-5 and TRBJ1-2; unclear D gene. The CDR3 is 13 residues long. V was pared by 6 bases and J by 3 bases, with 11 bases between. The germline V gene encodes CDR1 MNHEY and CDR2 SVGAGI. The CDR3 is CASSKKVDYGYTF. Here the CDR3 DNA reads TGTGCCAGCAGCAAAAAGGTAGACTATGGCTACACCTTC.

This clone was seen only once. The chain has TRBV2 and TRBJ2-1; the D gene is possibly TRBD1 (6 bases). Trimming stripped 8 bases from V and 8 bases from J, with 13 bases between. The germline gives CDR1 SNHLY, CDR2 FYNNEI. The CDR3 loop spans 12 amino acids. The chain's CDR3 is CASLEQGDEQFF. CDR3 coding DNA: TGTGCCAGCTTAGAACAGGGCGATGAGCAGTTCTTC.

This clone has only one observation. The J gene is TRBJ2-7, the V gene TRBV6-6; TRBD1 agrees at 12 bases. The CDR3 spans 14 residues. Germline assignment: CDR1 MNHNY and CDR2 SVGAGI (reference sequence). J gave up 4 bases and V 6 bases, and 4 bases lay outside the gene matches. CDR3 DNA: TGTGCCAGCAGGGGGACAGGGGGCCCATACGAGCAGTACTTC. This codes for CASRGTGGPYEQYF.

The chain combines TRBV7-9 with TRBJ2-7; 9 bases match TRBD1. The V segment lost 5 bases and the J segment 4 bases; nucleotides outside the gene matches: 3. Germline CDR1 and CDR2: SEHNR and FQNEAQ (reference sequence). The CDR3 has 13 residues. The CDR3 spells CASSPDRGYEQYF. The CDR3 bases are TGTGCCAGCAGCCCGGACAGGGGATACGAGCAGTACTTC.

The V call is TRBV4-2, the J call TRBJ1-1; unclear D gene. Trimming took 0 bases from V and 3 from J, leaving 5 bases between them. CDR1 is LGHNA, CDR2 YNFKEQ, per germline. The CDR3 is made up of 13 amino acids. CDR3 residues: CASSQDLDTEAFF. The CDR3 coding sequence is TGTGCCAGCAGCCAAGATTTAGACACTGAAGCTTTCTTT.

This chain joins TRBV7-2 and TRBJ2-1, with 7 bases fitting TRBD1. The CDR3 length is 15 residues. V lost 1 base, J lost 1 base, and 1 base stayed unmatched. The germline CDR1 and CDR2 sequences are SGHTA and FQGNSA. The CDR3 coding sequence is TGTGCCAGCAGCTTAGACAGGGGTTCCTACAATGAGCAGTTCTTC. The encoded protein is CASSLDRGSYNEQFF.

The chain combines TRBV14 with TRBJ2-6; 8 nucleotides match TRBD1. J gave up 0 bases and V 1 base, and 5 bases lay outside the gene matches. Germline assignment: CDR1 SGHDN and CDR2 FVKESK. This CDR3 has 18 residues. CDR3 DNA sequence: TGTGCCAGCAGCCAAGTTACAGGGGGGATCTCTGGGGCCAACGTCCTGACTTTC. This codes for CASSQVTGGISGANVLTF.

The genes are TRBV30 and TRBJ2-3; a possible D gene is TRBD2 (6 bases). Germline CDR1 and CDR2: GTSNPN and SVGIG (reference sequence). V was trimmed by 2 bases and J by 3 bases, leaving 15 bases between them. The length of the CDR3 is 15 residues. The CDR3 loop reads CAWSPPGLRTDTQYF. The CDR3 nucleotides read TGTGCCTGGAGTCCTCCGGGACTCCGAACAGATACGCAGTATTTT.